The T cell receptor beta chain described here comes from a study of identifying expanded T cells in peripheral blood. Comments on this clone: Its matching antigen is unknown.

No infections or other immune events were documented during collection. Findings of the study overall: Across healthy donors, higher total template counts meant significantly greater roughly two-week count variance. About 1.2 clones differed between technical replicates, versus approximately 16 and 20 over time.

Germline values: CDR1 SEHNR, CDR2 FQNEAQ (reference sequence). The CDR3 is 15 residues long. V was pared by 5 bases and J by 2 bases, with 7 bases of the junction left unmatched. TCRdb keeps only in-frame clones here, not all; method: immunoSEQ multiplex PCR. This table holds under 130,000 clones, about 89% found once. The receptor was derived from a person aged 18 to 69 in good health. V gene TRBV7-9 combines with J gene TRBJ1-2; 8 nucleotides match TRBD1. The sequencing input was blood. In nucleotides, the CDR3 is TGTGCCAGCAGCCCACGGGACAGGAGAAACTATGGCTACACCTTC. This encodes CASSPRDRRNYGYTF.